A single sample is the source of the 24 T cell receptor beta chains below, sequenced in a study of molecular identifiers for immune sequencing clone quantification. TCRdb re-derived calls from the PCR reads in MiXCR, one entry per CDR3 protein. The sample shows about 640,000 distinct CDR3 sequences, 20% of them seen only once. Sequenced material: naive CD8+ T cells from blood, with Jurkat cell RNA spiked in. Subset in this sample: FACS-sorted CD8+CD4-CCR7+CD45RA+ naive T cells. Receptor source: a human donor in good health. Some libraries in this study had Jurkat cell RNA spiked in.

This chain connects TRBV7-9 to TRBJ2-1, with D unclear. Germline CDR1 SEHNR, CDR2 FQNEAQ (reference sequence). Trimming pared 4 bases from V and 3 bases from J, leaving 7 bases between. The CDR3 contains 13 residues. The CDR3 region has the DNA TGTGCCAGCAGCTCCCCGCACTACAATGAGCAGTTCTTC. Translation: CASSSPHYNEQFF.

This clonotype was seen many times. The rearrangement uses TRBV27 and TRBJ2-7; 9 bases map to TRBD1. V shed 6 bases and J 6 bases; nucleotides not matched to a gene: 9. The CDR3 loop spans 14 amino acids. Germline CDR1 and CDR2: MNHEY and SMNVEV (reference sequence). The CDR3 loop reads CASSPGTGFFEQYF. CDR3 in DNA: TGTGCCAGCAGCCCCGGGACAGGGTTTTTCGAGCAGTACTTC.

This clonotype was picked up many times. CDR3 bases: TGCGCCAGCAGCCCTTGGACAGGGGAGCCCTCTGGGGCCAACGTCCTGACTTTC. Its protein is CASSPWTGEPSGANVLTF. The rearrangement joins TRBV4-3 to TRBJ2-6, with 9 bases lining up with TRBD1. The CDR3 contains 18 residues. V was clipped by 4 bases and J by 0 bases; unmatched bases: 7. Germline lookup yields CDR1 LGHNA and CDR2 YSLEER.

The chain recombines TRBV7-6 with TRBJ2-1, with D unresolved. There are 13 residues in the CDR3. V lost 7 bases, J lost 5 bases, and 12 bases lay in between. Germline V gene lookup returns CDR1 SGHVS and CDR2 FNYEAQ. CDR3 region: CASKLTRNNEQFF. CDR3 sequence (DNA): TGTGCCAGCAAACTCACTCGGAACAATGAGCAGTTCTTC.

As concerns this clonotype: Since a much larger clone is just one base distant, this may be a read error. The V and J genes are TRBV5-3 and TRBJ2-7; TRBD2 aligns across 7 bases. TRBV5-3 is an ORF; its function is uncertain. This CDR3 has 14 residues. This CDR3 is CASSSSSGTYEQYF. Written as DNA, the CDR3 is TGTGCCAGCAGCTCGTCTAGCGGCACCTACGAGCAGTACTTC.

CDR3 bases: TGTGCCAGTAGTCGTGAAAAGACAGGGCGAACCTACAATGAGCAGTTCTTC. Amino acid sequence: CASSREKTGRTYNEQFF. The chain employs TRBV19 and TRBJ2-1, with TRBD1 identical over 7 bases. The CDR3 runs to 17 residues. Unmatched junction bases numbered 12, after V lost 5 bases and J lost 2 bases. Germline V CDR1 and CDR2: LNHDA, SQIVND (reference sequence).

This clonotype was recorded many times. The V gene is TRBV7-2, the J gene TRBJ2-1; 15 bases match TRBD2. Per germline, CDR1 SGHTA and CDR2 FQGNSA. The CDR3 runs 17 residues. Losses at the gene ends were 2 bases for V and 12 bases for J; bases not matched to a gene: 11. The CDR3 nucleotides read TGTGCCAGCAGCTTACCCAGGGGACTAGCGGGAGGCTTGCGGCAGTTCTTC. It encodes CASSLPRGLAGGLRQFF.

This clonotype was picked up many times. The V and J genes are TRBV27 and TRBJ2-5; TRBD2 aligns across 7 bases. V shed 2 bases and J 1 base; nucleotides not matched to a gene: 1. CDR3 length: 14 residues. In germline, CDR1 is MNHEY, CDR2 SMNVEV (reference sequence). The CDR3 nucleotides are TGTGCCAGCAGTTTACGGGGGGTCCAAGAGACCCAGTACTTC. It yields the protein CASSLRGVQETQYF.

The chain is built from TRBV27 and TRBJ1-1; D may be TRBD1 (6 bases). V was clipped by 2 bases and J by 2 bases, with 18 bases between them. Germline CDR1 reads MNHEY; CDR2 reads SMNVEV (reference sequence). The CDR3 is made up of 17 amino acids. This chain's CDR3 is CASSLRGNRGVNTEAFF. The CDR3 coding sequence is TGTGCCAGCAGTTTAAGGGGAAATAGGGGGGTAAACACTGAAGCTTTCTTT.

As concerns this clonotype: This sequence may be a read error, since a much larger clone differs from it by one base. A read error is likely, as this CDR3 ends without the conserved phenylalanine or tryptophan. The V call is TRBV19, the J call TRBJ2-3, with D perhaps matching TRBD1 (6 bases). In germline, CDR1 is LNHDA, CDR2 SQIVND (reference sequence). The CDR3 consists of 14 residues. Trimming stripped 8 bases from V and 1 base from J, with 13 bases between. This chain's CDR3 is CASVPGDGTDTQYL. DNA for the CDR3: TGTGCCAGTGTTCCAGGGGACGGCACAGATACGCAGTATCTT.

There are a few counts of this clonotype. The chain employs TRBV7-6 and TRBJ1-5, with D unclear. The CDR3 runs to 20 residues. Germline V gives CDR1 SGHVS, CDR2 FNYEAQ. The V end was cut by 10 bases, the J end by 4 bases, with 35 bases between. The CDR3 spells CAIRIPPSVAPGPRNQPQHF. The CDR3 DNA sequence: TGTGCCATCCGAATTCCCCCGAGTGTAGCCCCCGGACCTCGGAATCAGCCCCAGCATTTT.

As concerns this clonotype: A read error may account for a junction end that differs from germline. The chain has TRBV28 and TRBJ2-7; D assignment may be TRBD1 or TRBD2 (5 bases each). The CDR3 is 12 residues long. Germline V lookup: CDR1 MDHEN, CDR2 SYDVKM. The CDR3 DNA follows: TGTGCCAGCGGTTTAAGAGGGGACGAGCAGTACTTC. This encodes CASGLRGDEQYF.

This clonotype has a handful of counts. The junction differs from germline at one of its ends, possibly a read error. The chain is built from TRBV6-2 or TRBV6-3 and TRBJ2-3; D is undetermined. CDR3 size: 10 residues. Per the germline V gene, CDR1 is MNHEY and CDR2 is SVGEGT. The CDR3, as DNA: TGTGCCGGCAGGTCAGATACGCAGTATTTT. This translates into CAGRSDTQYF.

The gene calls are TRBV28 and TRBJ2-7; 12 positions match TRBD1. The J segment lost 5 bases and the V segment lost 5 bases, leaving 10 bases of the junction unmatched. This CDR3 has 16 amino acids. Germline values: CDR1 MDHEN, CDR2 SYDVKM. CDR3 coding DNA: TGTGCCAGCAGTCGATATTCCGGGACAGGGGGCAACGAGCAGTACTTC. It translates to CASSRYSGTGGNEQYF.

Comments on this clonotype: Just one base apart from a much larger clone, this may be a read error. V and J are TRBV13 and TRBJ2-7; 7 bases line up with TRBD1. Germline-derived CDR1 and CDR2 are PRHDT and FYEKMQ (reference sequence). J was trimmed by 3 bases and V by 4 bases; bases with no gene match: 9. The CDR3 covers 15 residues. CDR3 residues: CASSSMSGTVYEQYF. The CDR3 DNA reads TGTGCCAGCAGCTCAATGTCCGGGACAGTCTACGAGCAGTACTTC.

About this clonotype: This may be a read error: a much more frequent sequence differs by one nucleotide. The CDR3 does not close with the conserved phenylalanine or tryptophan, likely indicating a read error. The chain couples TRBV4-3 to TRBJ1-1; D is perhaps TRBD1 (5 bases). Trimming removed 0 bases at V and 6 bases at J, with 14 bases between. The CDR3 has 15 residues. Germline V gives CDR1 LGHNA, CDR2 YSLEER. The chain's CDR3 is CASSQDRDGVPEAFS. CDR3 coding DNA: TGCGCCAGCAGCCAAGACAGGGATGGGGTGCCTGAAGCTTTCTCT.

This clonotype was counted many times. Here the CDR3 reads CASSIALRLAGDEQFF. CDR3 nucleotides: TGTGCCAGTAGTATCGCTCTTAGGCTAGCGGGTGATGAGCAGTTCTTC. This rearrangement joins TRBV19 to TRBJ2-1; 8 bases are a match to TRBD2. CDR1 is LNHDA, CDR2 SQIVND, per germline (reference sequence). CDR3 length: 16 residues. With 3 bases clipped from V and 8 bases from J, the junction kept 12 bases outside the gene matches.

This clonotype occurred many times. The J gene is TRBJ1-3, the V gene TRBV5-6; D remains unclear. Germline V lookup: CDR1 SGHDT, CDR2 YYEEEE. V was trimmed by 0 bases and J by 11 bases, leaving 21 bases between them. The CDR3 totals 16 residues. The chain's CDR3 is CASSLVSFGGAGAIYF. Here the CDR3 DNA reads TGTGCCAGCAGCTTGGTTTCCTTCGGTGGCGCGGGAGCCATATATTTT.

This clonotype was recorded many times. This rearrangement joins TRBV6-5 to TRBJ2-7; D ambiguous. The CDR3 consists of 13 residues. V was clipped by 0 bases and J by 4 bases, with 7 bases between them. The V gene's germline CDR1 is MNHEY and CDR2 SVGAGI. The CDR3 spells CASSYSRQYEQYF. The DNA for the CDR3 is TGTGCCAGCAGTTACTCAAGACAATACGAGCAGTACTTC.

This clonotype was detected many times. The chain combines TRBV28 with TRBJ2-7, with a tentative D call TRBD2 (5 bases). Germline CDR1 is MDHEN and CDR2 is SYDVKM. V lost 2 bases and J 2 bases, leaving 10 bases between the germline ends. There are 14 residues in the CDR3. The DNA of the CDR3 is TGTGCCAGCAGTTTAGCTCTCGGGGCCTACGAGCAGTACTTC. This sequence encodes CASSLALGAYEQYF.

The chain combines TRBV29-1 with TRBJ2-1; 8 nucleotides agree with TRBD2. Germline assignment: CDR1 SQVTM and CDR2 ANQGSEA. The CDR3 is 14 amino acids. J gave up 4 bases and V 7 bases, and 9 bases lay outside the gene matches. CDR3 DNA sequence: TGCAGCGCGACCCGGGGGGGCCCGTACAATGAGCAGTTCTTC. It translates to CSATRGGPYNEQFF.

This clonotype was seen repeatedly, ten times or more. The CDR3 sequence: CASSSLQQNTEAFF. CDR3 bases: TGTGCCAGCAGTTCCCTCCAACAGAACACTGAAGCTTTCTTT. The J gene is TRBJ1-1, the V gene TRBV27; D remains unclear. The CDR3 contains 14 residues. The V end lost 4 bases, the J end lost 1 base, and 10 bases lay between the germline ends. Germline CDR1 reads MNHEY; CDR2 reads SMNVEV (reference sequence).

This clonotype was seen ten or more times. V and J are TRBV7-9 and TRBJ2-4; D gene uncertain. V lost 0 bases and J lost 12, with 9 bases in between. Per germline, CDR1 SEHNR and CDR2 FQNEAQ (reference sequence). The CDR3 contains 12 residues. The CDR3 protein is CASSLAERHQYF. DNA of the CDR3: TGTGCCAGCAGCTTAGCGGAACGTCATCAGTACTTC.

In regard to this clonotype: A much more abundant neighbour one base away suggests this may be a read error. The chain uses TRBV28 and TRBJ2-7, with D hard to call. V gave up 5 bases and J gave up 3 bases, with 14 bases separating them. Germline CDR1 is MDHEN and CDR2 is SYDVKM. The length of the CDR3 is 14 residues. In nucleotides, the CDR3 is TGTGCCAGCAGTCCCTTCTCGCGTGTCTACGAGCAGTACTTC. Its translation is CASSPFSRVYEQYF.